This record covers a single T cell receptor (beta chain). This entry comes from a study of blood T cell repertoires in COVID-19. Study background: In each case, the material was cDNA or gDNA derived from T cells, B-cell-depleted T cells, or PBMCs.

V lost 3 bases and J 2 bases, leaving 11 bases between the germline ends. Germline V gene lookup returns CDR1 MGHRA and CDR2 YSYEKL. CDR3 length: 15 residues. Sequencing used immunoSEQ multiplex PCR; TCRdb keeps in-frame clones, though not all of them. This table holds 65,000 to 70,000 clones, approximately 94% found once. Sequencing was carried out using peripheral blood. The receptor was derived from a man in his 70s with active COVID-19. The J gene is TRBJ1-5, the V gene TRBV4-1; D remains ambiguous. CDR3 nucleotides: TGCGCCAGCAGCCACAGACGGGATGGCAATCAGCCCCAGCATTTT. It translates to CASSHRRDGNQPQHF.